This T cell receptor beta chain was sequenced for a study of T cells expressing NK-cell markers. Looking at the study overall: Just one sequenced donor of eight was HCMV-seronegative, while seven were seropositive.

With regard to this clonotype: Antigen specificity is unknown.

Study-level findings and limits: Over 5 donors carried dominant NKG2C+ clonotypes that made up about 1.0-7.5% of their CD8+ T cells. The study left the HCMV specificity of expanded NKG2C+ T cell clones unresolved.

CDR1 and CDR2 (germline): DFQATT, SNEGSKA (reference sequence). The length of the CDR3 is 12 residues. One entry per CDR3 protein, without DNA, is what TCRdb gives after re-calling the 5' RACE reads. The sample has about 260,000 distinct CDR3 sequences. This sequence joins TRBV20-1 and TRBJ2-3. Input material: blood T cells: a sorted CD56 or NKG2C T cell subset, CD4+ or CD8+ T cells, or bulk PBMC T cells (not recorded which). The receptor's source is a man between 18 and 29 years old in good health. The CDR3 sequence: CSALDKGDTQYF.